This record concerns one T cell receptor beta chain sequence. Its antigen is as yet unknown. CDR1 LGHNA and CDR2 YSLEER come from the germline V gene. The CDR3 covers 15 residues. Trimming cost V 2 bases and J 8 bases, with 18 bases left between them. This entry comes from a study of cytomegalovirus exposure and HLA in healthy donors. General study findings and limits: Relative to equally common others, HLA-associated TCR beta chains showed greater clonal expansion in a later analysis. A likely sequencing artifact accounted for one observed cluster of highly shared sequence variants. The authors assumed roughly uniform sequencing depth across donors for presence/absence analyses.

PCR employed 60 Vbeta and 13 Jbeta primers. Method: immunoSEQ multiplex PCR; TCRdb's copy keeps in-frame clones and lacks some. The sample includes 150,000 to 200,000 clones, over 60% of them seen just once. Input material: PBMCs. The sequence was collected from a woman between 40 and 55 years old in good health and CMV-seronegative. This chain uses TRBV4-3 with TRBJ1-2; possibly TRBD1 for D (5 bases). The CDR3 here is CASSQSFSGGLGYTF. CDR3 in DNA: TGCGCCAGCAGCCAAAGTTTCTCCGGGGGGTTGGGCTACACCTTC.